These T cell receptor beta chains were read from a single sample in a study of human T cells and chemical hapten exposure. TCRdb re-analysed the RACE reads in MiXCR, keeping a single row per CDR3 protein. Of tens of thousands of distinct CDR3 sequences listed, 9.3% were seen once; the top ten hold about 14%. This specimen consisted of whole blood, obtained in connection with sensitization to the hapten diphenylcyclopropenone (DPC). All receptors derive from a woman in her thirties or forties with alopecia areata. Some clones in this sample may be carry-over from other donors' samples. Both conserved end residues are part of each CDR3. Fields, in order: V gene, clone size, D gene, J gene, CDR3 protein, CDR3 DNA. The D gene is left open where the match is weak. Some rows have no size entry. The others give once, few or many, or a class for an expanded clone.

V gene: TRBV7-2
clone size: .
D gene: .
J gene: TRBJ2-1
CDR3 protein: CASSSPGKRRSYSEQFF
CDR3 DNA: TGTGCCAGCAGCTCGCCAGGAAAGCGGCGCTCCTACAGTGAGCAGTTCTTC

V gene: TRBV30
clone size: many
D gene: .
J gene: TRBJ1-2
CDR3 protein: CAWSQTGLEGYTF
CDR3 DNA: TGTGCCTGGAGTCAAACAGGTTTAGAGGGCTACACCTTC

V gene: TRBV5-1
clone size: many
D gene: .
J gene: TRBJ2-7
CDR3 protein: CASSFRDGTPYEQYF
CDR3 DNA: TGCGCCAGCAGCTTCCGGGACGGGACCCCCTACGAGCAGTACTTC

V gene: TRBV9
clone size: few
D gene: TRBD2
J gene: TRBJ2-1
CDR3 protein: CASSVVAGESYEQFF
CDR3 DNA: TGTGCCAGCAGCGTAGTGGCGGGGGAATCATATGAGCAGTTCTTC

V gene: TRBV5-6
clone size: many
D gene: TRBD1
J gene: TRBJ1-3
CDR3 protein: CASSSWTGGNTIYF
CDR3 DNA: TGTGCCAGCAGCAGCTGGACAGGGGGAAACACCATATATTTT

V gene: TRBV30
clone size: many
D gene: .
J gene: TRBJ2-3
CDR3 protein: CAWSVGAAIRDTQYF
CDR3 DNA: TGTGCCTGGAGTGTGGGGGCTGCAATCAGAGATACGCAGTATTTT

V gene: TRBV6-5
clone size: .
D gene: .
J gene: TRBJ1-1
CDR3 protein: CASSYRGRGTEAFF
CDR3 DNA: TGTGCCAGCAGTTACAGGGGCAGGGGCACTGAAGCTTTCTTT

V gene: TRBV4-3
clone size: many
D gene: .
J gene: TRBJ2-3
CDR3 protein: CASSTLTGSAQYF
CDR3 DNA: TGCGCCAGCAGCACCCTTACCGGGTCTGCGCAGTATTTT

V gene: TRBV7-2
clone size: many
D gene: TRBD2
J gene: TRBJ2-7
CDR3 protein: CASSLAGAPQQYF
CDR3 DNA: TGTGCCAGCAGCCTAGCGGGTGCCCCTCAGCAGTACTTC

V gene: TRBV11-2
clone size: many
D gene: TRBD2
J gene: TRBJ2-7
CDR3 protein: CASSLASGGSSSYEQYF
CDR3 DNA: TGTGCCAGCAGCTTAGCTAGCGGGGGGTCGAGCTCCTACGAGCAGTACTTC

V gene: TRBV20-1
clone size: many
D gene: TRBD1
J gene: TRBJ2-1
CDR3 protein: CSARDRQGAYNEQFF
CDR3 DNA: TGCAGTGCTAGGGACCGACAGGGCGCCTACAATGAGCAGTTCTTC

V gene: TRBV27
clone size: few
D gene: TRBD1
J gene: TRBJ2-2
CDR3 protein: CASSPPTGGTGELFF
CDR3 DNA: TGTGCCAGCAGCCCCCCGACAGGGGGCACCGGGGAGCTGTTTTTT

V gene: TRBV27
clone size: .
D gene: .
J gene: TRBJ1-6
CDR3 protein: CASSFTGNSPLHF
CDR3 DNA: TGTGCCAGCAGTTTTACAGGGAATTCACCCCTCCACTTT

V gene: TRBV27
clone size: .
D gene: TRBD2
J gene: TRBJ2-5
CDR3 protein: CASGTSGGGETQYF
CDR3 DNA: TGTGCCAGCGGTACTAGCGGGGGAGGAGAGACCCAGTACTTC

V gene: TRBV6-1
clone size: .
D gene: TRBD1
J gene: TRBJ2-7
CDR3 protein: CASSPGQVYEQYF
CDR3 DNA: TGTGCCAGCAGTCCGGGACAGGTTTACGAGCAGTACTTC

V gene: TRBV14
clone size: many
D gene: .
J gene: TRBJ2-1
CDR3 protein: CASSQDTFMVGKKSNEQFF
CDR3 DNA: TGTGCCAGCAGCCAAGATACGTTTATGGTAGGGAAGAAATCCAATGAGCAGTTCTTC

V gene: TRBV12-3/TRBV12-4
clone size: .
D gene: .
J gene: TRBJ1-1
CDR3 protein: CASSRVDTEAFF
CDR3 DNA: TGTGCCAGCAGCCGTGTGGACACTGAAGCTTTCTTT

V gene: TRBV6-1
clone size: .
D gene: .
J gene: TRBJ2-7
CDR3 protein: CASIGTYSYEQYF
CDR3 DNA: TGTGCCAGCATAGGGACATACTCCTACGAGCAGTACTTC

V gene: TRBV7-2
clone size: many
D gene: TRBD2
J gene: TRBJ2-1
CDR3 protein: CASSPSGGPYNEQFF
CDR3 DNA: TGTGCCAGCAGCCCCAGCGGGGGCCCTTACAATGAGCAGTTCTTC

V gene: TRBV7-2
clone size: many
D gene: .
J gene: TRBJ1-5
CDR3 protein: CASSLLGQPQHF
CDR3 DNA: TGTGCCAGCAGCTTATTGGGTCAGCCCCAGCATTTT

V gene: TRBV4-1
clone size: .
D gene: .
J gene: TRBJ1-6
CDR3 protein: CASSQDGDNSPLHF
CDR3 DNA: TGCGCCAGCAGCCAAGATGGGGATAATTCACCCCTCCACTTT

V gene: TRBV6-6
clone size: few
D gene: .
J gene: TRBJ2-7
CDR3 protein: CASSLTDSYEQYF
CDR3 DNA: TGTGCCAGCAGTCTGACAGATTCCTACGAGCAGTACTTC

V gene: TRBV4-1
clone size: few
D gene: TRBD1
J gene: TRBJ1-4
CDR3 protein: CASSSRQGEKLFF
CDR3 DNA: TGCGCCAGCAGCTCCCGACAGGGTGAAAAACTGTTTTTT

V gene: TRBV20-1
clone size: many
D gene: TRBD2
J gene: TRBJ2-3
CDR3 protein: CSAPRLAGADTQYF
CDR3 DNA: TGCAGTGCTCCACGGCTAGCGGGGGCAGATACGCAGTATTTT

V gene: TRBV29-1
clone size: few
D gene: .
J gene: TRBJ1-6
CDR3 protein: CSVEAPRVGSPLHF
CDR3 DNA: TGCAGCGTTGAGGCTCCCAGGGTTGGTTCACCCCTCCACTTT

V gene: TRBV20-1
clone size: .
D gene: TRBD1
J gene: TRBJ2-7
CDR3 protein: CSARDLTGGIYEQYF
CDR3 DNA: TGCAGTGCTAGAGATCTCACAGGGGGCATCTACGAGCAGTACTTC

V gene: TRBV7-6
clone size: many
D gene: .
J gene: TRBJ1-6
CDR3 protein: CASSLGWLHNSPLHF
CDR3 DNA: TGTGCCAGCAGCCTAGGGTGGCTCCATAATTCACCCCTCCACTTT

V gene: TRBV2
clone size: .
D gene: .
J gene: TRBJ2-5
CDR3 protein: CASRAEALGTQYF
CDR3 DNA: TGTGCCAGCAGAGCCGAAGCATTAGGAACCCAGTACTTC

V gene: TRBV29-1
clone size: .
D gene: .
J gene: TRBJ2-5
CDR3 protein: CSVETGDQETQYF
CDR3 DNA: TGCAGCGTCGAGACGGGAGACCAAGAGACCCAGTACTTC

V gene: TRBV28
clone size: .
D gene: .
J gene: TRBJ1-2
CDR3 protein: CASSQLSGRGGYTF
CDR3 DNA: TGTGCCAGCAGCCAATTATCGGGGCGCGGAGGCTACACCTTC

V gene: TRBV4-1
clone size: few
D gene: TRBD2
J gene: TRBJ2-3
CDR3 protein: CASKGLVADTQYF
CDR3 DNA: TGCGCCTCGAAGGGACTAGTAGCAGATACGCAGTATTTT

V gene: TRBV20-1
clone size: .
D gene: .
J gene: TRBJ2-3
CDR3 protein: CSAMREPTSTDTQYF
CDR3 DNA: TGCAGTGCTATGAGAGAGCCAACTAGCACAGATACGCAGTATTTT

V gene: TRBV5-1
clone size: many
D gene: .
J gene: TRBJ2-2
CDR3 protein: CASSGGRVPGELFF
CDR3 DNA: TGCGCCAGCAGTGGGGGACGGGTCCCCGGGGAGCTGTTTTTT